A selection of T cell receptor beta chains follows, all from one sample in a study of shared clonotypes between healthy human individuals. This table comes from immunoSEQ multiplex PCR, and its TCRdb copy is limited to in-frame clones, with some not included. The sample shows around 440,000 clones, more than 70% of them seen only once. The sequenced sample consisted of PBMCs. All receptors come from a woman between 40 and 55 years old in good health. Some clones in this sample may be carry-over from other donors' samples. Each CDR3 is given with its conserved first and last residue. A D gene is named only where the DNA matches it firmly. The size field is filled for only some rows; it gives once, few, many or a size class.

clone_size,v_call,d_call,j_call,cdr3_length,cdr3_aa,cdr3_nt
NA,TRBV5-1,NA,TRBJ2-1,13,CASSLGRPIEQFF,TGCGCCAGCAGCTTGGGTAGGCCGATTGAGCAGTTCTTC
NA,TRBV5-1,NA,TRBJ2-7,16,CASSLEEGSPSYEQYF,TGCGCCAGCAGCTTGGAGGAGGGATCCCCCTCCTACGAGCAGTACTTC
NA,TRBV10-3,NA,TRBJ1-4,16,CAISSDRLATNEKLFF,TGTGCCATCAGTTCTGACAGGCTTGCAACTAATGAAAAACTGTTTTTT
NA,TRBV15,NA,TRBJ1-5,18,CATSRVVDGFDSNQPQHF,TGTGCCACCAGCAGAGTAGTCGATGGGTTCGATAGCAATCAGCCCCAGCATTTT
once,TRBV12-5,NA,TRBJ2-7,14,CASGPSDWHYEQYF,TGTGCTAGTGGCCCGTCCGATTGGCACTACGAGCAGTACTTC
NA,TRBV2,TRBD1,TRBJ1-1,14,CASSTGTGGTEAFF,TGTGCCAGCAGCACCGGGACAGGGGGCACTGAAGCTTTCTTT
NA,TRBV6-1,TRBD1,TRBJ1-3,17,CASSEIPPRTGGNTIYF,TGTGCCAGCAGTGAAATCCCCCCTAGGACAGGGGGAAACACCATATATTTT
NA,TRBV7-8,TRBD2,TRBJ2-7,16,CASSPWTSGSLGEQYF,TGTGCCAGCAGCCCCTGGACTAGCGGGAGTCTGGGCGAGCAGTACTTC
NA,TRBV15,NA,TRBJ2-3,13,CATSRAGRDTQYF,TGTGCCACCAGCAGAGCCGGTAGGGATACGCAGTATTTT
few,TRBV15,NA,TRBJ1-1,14,CATSREGGNTEAFF,TGTGCCACCAGCAGAGAAGGGGGTAACACTGAAGCTTTCTTT
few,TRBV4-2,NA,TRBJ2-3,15,CASSSGTPSEDTQYF,TGTGCCAGCAGCTCAGGGACCCCCTCCGAAGATACGCAGTATTTT
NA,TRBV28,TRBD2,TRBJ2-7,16,CASSPLAGGRSYEQYF,TGTGCCAGCAGTCCACTAGCGGGGGGCCGCTCCTACGAGCAGTACTTC
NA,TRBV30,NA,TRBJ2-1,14,CAWSRSAPYNEQFF,TGTGCCTGGAGTAGGTCTGCCCCCTACAATGAGCAGTTCTTC
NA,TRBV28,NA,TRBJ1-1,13,CASSEQGAILAFF,TGTGCCAGCAGTGAACAGGGAGCTATCCTGGCTTTCTTT
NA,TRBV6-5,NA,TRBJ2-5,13,CASSTMTRAAQYF,TGTGCCAGCAGTACCATGACTAGAGCGGCCCAGTACTTC
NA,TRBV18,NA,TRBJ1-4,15,CASSPPGTSNEKLFF,TGTGCCAGCTCACCACCCGGGACGAGTAATGAAAAACTGTTTTTT
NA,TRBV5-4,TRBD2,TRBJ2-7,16,CASSRGGRTSGYEQYF,TGTGCCAGCAGCCGGGGGGGTCGTACTAGCGGATACGAGCAGTACTTC
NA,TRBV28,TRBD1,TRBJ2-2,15,CASSAGTGDTGELFF,TGTGCCAGCAGTGCCGGGACAGGGGACACCGGGGAGCTGTTTTTT
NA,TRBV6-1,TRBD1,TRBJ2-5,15,CASSSRTGRRGTQYF,TGTGCCAGCAGTTCTCGGACAGGGCGGAGGGGGACCCAGTACTTC
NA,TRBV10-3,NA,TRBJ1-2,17,CAISVIQTVGPGYGYTF,TGTGCCATCAGTGTAATACAGACTGTTGGCCCCGGCTATGGCTACACCTTC
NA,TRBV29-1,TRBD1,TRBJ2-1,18,CSVPGQGALRADYNEQFF,TGCAGCGTTCCGGGACAGGGGGCTCTGCGGGCCGATTACAATGAGCAGTTCTTC
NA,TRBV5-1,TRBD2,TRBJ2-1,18,CASSLSASGSRGYNEQFF,TGCGCCAGCAGCTTGTCCGCTAGCGGGAGTAGGGGCTACAATGAGCAGTTCTTC
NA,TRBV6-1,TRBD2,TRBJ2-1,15,CASSEKASGRNEQFF,TGTGCCAGCAGTGAAAAGGCTAGCGGGAGAAATGAGCAGTTCTTC
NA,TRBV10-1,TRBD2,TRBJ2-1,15,CASSEGLAGDNEQFF,TGCGCCAGCAGTGAGGGACTAGCGGGAGATAATGAGCAGTTCTTC
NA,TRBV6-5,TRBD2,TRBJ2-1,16,CASSSSGSSLDGEQFF,TGTGCCAGCAGTTCTAGCGGGAGTTCCCTTGACGGTGAGCAGTTCTTC
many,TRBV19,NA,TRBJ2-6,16,CASSLGRDTGANVLTF,TGTGCCAGTAGTCTCGGCCGGGACACTGGGGCCAACGTCCTGACTTTC
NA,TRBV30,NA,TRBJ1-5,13,CAWRTGADQPQHF,TGTGCCTGGAGGACGGGTGCGGATCAGCCCCAGCATTTT
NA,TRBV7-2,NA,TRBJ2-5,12,CASSLGLETQYF,TGTGCCAGCAGCTTGGGGTTAGAGACCCAGTACTTC
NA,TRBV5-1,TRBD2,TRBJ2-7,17,CASSLGSGSGRGYEQYF,TGCGCCAGCAGCTTGGGGTCGGGTAGCGGGAGAGGTTACGAGCAGTACTTC